The entry below gives a single T cell receptor (beta chain) sequence along with its context. Its specificity is not known. The sample comes from a study of cytomegalovirus exposure and HLA in healthy donors. In the study overall: Roughly 170 million T cells yielded 90 million to 130 million unique TCR beta sequences in earlier analysis.

Though nominally healthy at sampling, donors likely had unrecorded immune exposures. Findings and caveats of the study: V segments that were indistinguishable, TRBV6-2 and TRBV6-3 among them, were omitted from analysis. A missense DCLRE1C variant was associated with V- and J-gene trimming of TCR beta chains in a later analysis, and an independent cohort replicated the association.

V gave up 3 bases and J gave up 3 bases, with 12 bases separating them. CDR1 is KGHSH, CDR2 LQKENI, per germline. The CDR3 runs to 15 residues. 60 Vbeta and 13 Jbeta primers were used in PCR. Data came from immunoSEQ multiplex PCR; TCRdb stores just in-frame clones and leaves some out. The data show about 140,000 clones, about 80% seen once. The chain carries TRBV18 and TRBJ1-5, with D possibly matching TRBD1 (6 bases). Sequenced: PBMCs. The sequence derives from a male donor in good health and CMV-seropositive. CDR3 DNA: TGTGCCAGCTCACCGATGGACAGTAACAATCAGCCCCAGCATTTT. It codes for CASSPMDSNNQPQHF.